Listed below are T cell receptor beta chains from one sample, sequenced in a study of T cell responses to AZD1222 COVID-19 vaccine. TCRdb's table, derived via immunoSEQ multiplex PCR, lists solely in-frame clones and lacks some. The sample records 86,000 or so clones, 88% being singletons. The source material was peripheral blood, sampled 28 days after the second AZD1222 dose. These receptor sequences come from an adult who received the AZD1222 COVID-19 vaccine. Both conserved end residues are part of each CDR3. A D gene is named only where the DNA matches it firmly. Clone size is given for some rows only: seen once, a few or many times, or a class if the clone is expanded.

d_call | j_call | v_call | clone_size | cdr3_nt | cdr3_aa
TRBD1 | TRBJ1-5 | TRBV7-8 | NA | TGTGCCAGCAGCTTACTGACAGGGGACAATCAGCCCCAGCATTTT | CASSLLTGDNQPQHF
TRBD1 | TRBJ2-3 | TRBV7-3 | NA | TGTGCCAGCAGCCGGGACAGGGAGGCAGATACGCAGTATTTT | CASSRDREADTQYF
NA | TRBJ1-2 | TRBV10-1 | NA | TGCGCCAGCAGGTTCGTGGGAATGCAGCTATGTAGGTACACCTTC | CASRFVGMQLCRYTF
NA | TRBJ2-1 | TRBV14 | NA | TGTGCCAGCAGCCTGTCGGGCAATGAGCAGTTCTTC | CASSLSGNEQFF
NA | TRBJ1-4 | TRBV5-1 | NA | TGCGCCAGCAGCTTGGGCAGGGGATCAACTAATGAAAAACTGTTTTTT | CASSLGRGSTNEKLFF
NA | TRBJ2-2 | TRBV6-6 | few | TGTGCCAGCAGACAAGGGTTTAGTGGTGCCGGGGAGCTGTTTTTT | CASRQGFSGAGELFF
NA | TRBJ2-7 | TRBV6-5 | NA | TGTGCCAGCAGCCGAGAGGAGGGGCGGTACGAGCAGTACTTC | CASSREEGRYEQYF
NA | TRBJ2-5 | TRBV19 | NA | TGTGCCAGTAGTATTTCGAGGGGCGAGACCCAGTACTTC | CASSISRGETQYF
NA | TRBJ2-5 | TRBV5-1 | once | TGCGCCAGCAGCTTGGCCCAGGCAGGTAGAGAGACCCAGTACTTC | CASSLAQAGRETQYF
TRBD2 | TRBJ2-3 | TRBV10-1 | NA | TGCGCCAGCAGCGGACTAGCGGGTGGGGACGATACGCAGTATTTT | CASSGLAGGDDTQYF
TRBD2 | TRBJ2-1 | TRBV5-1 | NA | TGCGCCAGCAGCTTGAGGGGGACTAGCGGGAATGAGCAGTTCTTC | CASSLRGTSGNEQFF
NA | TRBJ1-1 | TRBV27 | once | TGTGCCAGCAGTCACTCCCTCGGGGGCACTGAAGCTTTCTTT | CASSHSLGGTEAFF
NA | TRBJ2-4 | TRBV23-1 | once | TGCGCCAGCAGTCAAGCGGCAGGGAAGGGCAAAAACATTCAGTACTTC | CASSQAAGKGKNIQYF
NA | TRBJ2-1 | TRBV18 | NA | TGTGCCAGCTCACCCACAAGGCCGGCGGGTAATGAGCAGTTCTTC | CASSPTRPAGNEQFF
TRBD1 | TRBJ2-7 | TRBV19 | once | TGTGCCAGTAGTCCCGGGACAGGCTCCTACGAGCAGTACTTC | CASSPGTGSYEQYF
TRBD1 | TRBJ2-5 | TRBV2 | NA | TGTGCCAGCAGTGCTACTAGACAGGGGGGGGAGACCCAGTACTTC | CASSATRQGGETQYF
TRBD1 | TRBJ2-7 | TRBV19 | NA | TGTGCCAGTAGTATACAGGACAGGGGTTACGAGCAGTACTTC | CASSIQDRGYEQYF
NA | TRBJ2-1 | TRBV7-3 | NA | TGTGCCAGCAGCCCTTCGGGGGAGAGGGGATCTAAGCAGTTCTTC | CASSPSGERGSKQFF
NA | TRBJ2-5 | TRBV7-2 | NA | TGTGCCAGCAGCTTAGTAGGTTTGGAGACCCAGTACTTC | CASSLVGLETQYF
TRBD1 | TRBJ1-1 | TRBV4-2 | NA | TGTGCCAGCAGCCAAGTCTTCCAGGGGGCGGGGGGCACTGAAGCTTTCTTT | CASSQVFQGAGGTEAFF
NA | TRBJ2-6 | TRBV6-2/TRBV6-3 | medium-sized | TGTGCCAGCAGTTCAGGGGTTTTTGGGGCCAACGTCCTGACTTTC | CASSSGVFGANVLTF
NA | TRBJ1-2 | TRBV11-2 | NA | TGTGCCAGCACCAACCGCGGGGTGCGAGGCTACACCTTC | CASTNRGVRGYTF
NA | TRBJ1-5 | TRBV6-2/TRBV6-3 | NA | TGTGCCAGCAGTTCAATGCGGACCGTAGGTCAGCCCCAGCATTTT | CASSSMRTVGQPQHF
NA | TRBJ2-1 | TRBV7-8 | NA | TGTGCCAGCAGCTTTACAGGTGGTGGCAATGAGCAGTTCTTC | CASSFTGGGNEQFF
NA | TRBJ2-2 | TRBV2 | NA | TGTGCCAGCACCAAAGGGGTCAGGACCGGGGAGCTGTTTTTT | CASTKGVRTGELFF
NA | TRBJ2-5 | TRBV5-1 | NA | TGCGCCAGCAGCTGGGGGGGACAGCAAGAGACCCAGTACTTC | CASSWGGQQETQYF
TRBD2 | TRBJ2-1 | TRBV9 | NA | TGTGCCAGCAGCGGCCAGAGGGTTGCGGGGGACTACAATGAGCAGTTCTTC | CASSGQRVAGDYNEQFF
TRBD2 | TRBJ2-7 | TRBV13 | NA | TGTGCCAGCAGCGACGGACTAGCGGGATGGAACGAGCAGTACTTC | CASSDGLAGWNEQYF
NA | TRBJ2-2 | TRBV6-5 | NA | TGTGCCAGCAGTTACGTATCCCCCGACGGGGAGCTGTTTTTT | CASSYVSPDGELFF
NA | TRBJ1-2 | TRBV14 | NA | TGTGCCAGCAGCCATCCAGGGTACTATGGCTACACCTTC | CASSHPGYYGYTF
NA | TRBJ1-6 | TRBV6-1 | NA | TGTGCCAGCTCCCCCGACAGTTCACCCCTCCACTTT | CASSPDSSPLHF
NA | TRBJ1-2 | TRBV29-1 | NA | TGCAGCGTTGATGAGGGGGTAAGGGGCTACACCTTC | CSVDEGVRGYTF
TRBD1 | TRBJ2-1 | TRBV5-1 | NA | TGCGCCAGCAGCTTGGGGGACAGGGCGACTGAGCAGTTCTTC | CASSLGDRATEQFF
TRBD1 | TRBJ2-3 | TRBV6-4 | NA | TGTGCCAGCAGTGACGTTCAGGGGGCGACTCTGCAGTATTTT | CASSDVQGATLQYF
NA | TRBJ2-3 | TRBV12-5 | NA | TGTGCTAGTGCCCCACCGGGACCTCTAGGCACAGATACGCAGTATTTT | CASAPPGPLGTDTQYF
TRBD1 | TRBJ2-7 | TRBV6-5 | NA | TGTGCCAGCAGTCGTCGGACAGGATCCTACGAGCAGTACTTC | CASSRRTGSYEQYF
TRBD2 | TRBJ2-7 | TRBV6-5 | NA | TGTGCCAGCAGTCCACGGGGGGTAGACGAGCAGTACTTC | CASSPRGVDEQYF
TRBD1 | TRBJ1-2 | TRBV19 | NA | TGTGCCACCCAAGGCCTGACAGGGAACTATGGCTACACCTTC | CATQGLTGNYGYTF
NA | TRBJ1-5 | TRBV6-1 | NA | TGTGCCAGCAGTGAAGGTGGAGCCCCCCGAGAGCAGCCCCAGCATTTT | CASSEGGAPREQPQHF
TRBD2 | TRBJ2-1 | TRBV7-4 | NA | TGTGCCAGCAGCTTCGCGGCCGGGACTAGCGGCAGTAATGAGCAGTTCTTC | CASSFAAGTSGSNEQFF
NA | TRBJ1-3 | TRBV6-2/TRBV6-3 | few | TGTGCCAGCAGCAAGAATACAGCCTCCTCTGGAAACACCATATATTTT | CASSKNTASSGNTIYF
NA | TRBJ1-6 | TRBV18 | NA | TGTGCCAGCTCACAGGGCTCGGAGGAAACCCTCCACTTT | CASSQGSEETLHF
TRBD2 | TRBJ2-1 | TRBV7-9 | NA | TGTGCCAGCAGCCTACTAGCGGGGGTATACAATGAGCAGTTCTTC | CASSLLAGVYNEQFF
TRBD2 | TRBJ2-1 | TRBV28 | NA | TGTGCCAATAGCGGGAGTTCCGATAAAAGCTCCTACAATGAGCAGTTCTTC | CANSGSSDKSSYNEQFF
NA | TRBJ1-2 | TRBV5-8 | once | TGTGCCAGCAGCCGAGTCGGGGGACCTTATGGCTACACCTTC | CASSRVGGPYGYTF
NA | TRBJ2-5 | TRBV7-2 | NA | TGTGCCAGCAGCTTAGAACCGGGAGAAGAGACCCAGTACTTC | CASSLEPGEETQYF
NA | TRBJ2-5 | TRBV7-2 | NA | TGTGCCAGCAGCCCCGGGTCGGAGACCCAGTACTTC | CASSPGSETQYF
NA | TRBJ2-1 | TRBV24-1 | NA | TGTGCCACCGAAGAGGACTACAATGAGCAGTTCTTC | CATEEDYNEQFF
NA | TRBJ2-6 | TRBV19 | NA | TGTGCCAGTAGTACCTTCTCTGGGGCCAACGTCCTGACTTTC | CASSTFSGANVLTF
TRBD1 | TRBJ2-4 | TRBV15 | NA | TGTGCCACCAGCAGAGATCCACAGGGGTTCCAAAACATTCAGTACTTC | CATSRDPQGFQNIQYF
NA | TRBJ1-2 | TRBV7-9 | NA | TGTGCCAGCAGCTCTGGGGGGGCGAGTTATGGCTACACCTTC | CASSSGGASYGYTF
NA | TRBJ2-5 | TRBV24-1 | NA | TGTGCCACCAGTGATAGGACAGAATACCAAGAGACCCAGTACTTC | CATSDRTEYQETQYF